Each of the 12 T cell receptor beta chains below was sequenced from the same sample in a study of OX40 agonist ivuxolimab in advanced cancers. Sequenced by immunoSEQ multiplex PCR; TCRdb stores in-frame clones only, minus some. Of 65,000 to 95,000 clones listed, roughly 88% were seen once; the top ten hold less than 0.35%. Sequencing used CD4+ or CD8+ T cells sorted from blood, obtained in a trial of the OX40 agonist ivuxolimab. Source of these receptors: an adult with an advanced solid tumor such as melanoma, head and neck, liver or kidney cancer.

On this clone: The junction differs from germline at one of its ends, possibly a read error. The chain has TRBV30 and TRBJ2-4, with a weak D call TRBD2 (7 bases). The length of the CDR3 is 15 residues. Germline V gives CDR1 GTSNPN, CDR2 SVGIG (reference sequence). For the CDR3, the DNA is TGTGCCTGGAGTGTCGGCGGCGGGGGCGAAGGTGGGTCGGACTTC. It specifies CAWSVGGGGEGGSDF.

The V and J genes are TRBV30 and TRBJ2-5; 8 bases match TRBD2. The CDR3 length is 11 residues. Per germline, CDR1 GTSNPN and CDR2 SVGIG (reference sequence). CDR3 coding DNA: TGTGCAGCGGGGGCGGGAGAGACCCAGTACTTC. Its protein product is CAAGAGETQYF.

This clone was observed a handful of times. The rearrangement uses TRBV5-1 and TRBJ2-3; 8 positions match TRBD2. CDR1 and CDR2 from the germline V gene are SGHRS and YFSETQ. Trimming at V came to 5 bases and at J to 5 bases, leaving 13 bases not matched to a gene. This CDR3 has 16 residues. DNA of the CDR3: TGCGCCAGCAGGCCGGGACTAGGTTCGGCAGGAGATACGCAGTATTTT. Amino acids: CASRPGLGSAGDTQYF.

V usage is TRBV18 and J usage is TRBJ1-4; a weak D match, TRBD1 (6 bases). Trimming cost V 5 bases and J 6 bases, with 10 bases left between them. From germline, CDR1 is KGHSH and CDR2 LQKENI. CDR3 length equals 13 residues. The CDR3 here is CASSERQDEKLFF. The DNA for the CDR3 is TGTGCCAGCTCAGAACGACAGGATGAAAAACTGTTTTTT.

The gene calls are TRBV5-5 and TRBJ1-4, with a possible D match to TRBD1 (6 bases). The ends were cut back, 1 base at V and 7 bases at J, with 17 bases in the middle. This CDR3 comprises 16 residues. Germline CDR1 and CDR2: SGHKS and YYEKEE (reference sequence). The CDR3 reads CASSLISSGAGEKLFF. The CDR3 nucleotides read TGTGCCAGCAGCTTGATTTCTTCAGGGGCAGGTGAAAAACTGTTTTTT.

The chain has TRBV18 and TRBJ1-1; 7 bases line up with TRBD1. Per the germline V gene, CDR1 is KGHSH and CDR2 is LQKENI. Trimming at V came to 2 bases and at J to 11 bases, leaving 11 bases not matched to a gene. The CDR3 has 14 amino acids. The CDR3 region is CASSPTTRTGDAFF. As DNA, the CDR3 is TGTGCCAGCTCACCAACGACTAGGACAGGCGACGCTTTCTTT. Complete variable domain (other parts from reference TRBV18 and TRBJ1-1): NAGVMQNPRHLVRRRGQEARLRCSPMKGHSHVYWYRQLPEEGLKFMVYLQKENIIDESGMPKERFSAEFPKEGPSILRIQQVVRGDSAAYFCASSPTTRTGDAFFGQGTRLTVV.

This chain connects TRBV28 to TRBJ2-7, with D perhaps TRBD1 (6 bases). Germline CDR1 MDHEN, CDR2 SYDVKM. The CDR3 runs 14 residues. Trimming shortened V by 6 bases and J by 1 base, and 13 bases separated the two germline ends. The CDR3 protein is CASSQTGRSYEQYV. The DNA for the CDR3 is TGTGCCAGCAGCCAGACAGGCCGGTCCTACGAGCAGTACGTC.

The chain is built from TRBV25-1 and TRBJ1-4; D may be TRBD1 (6 bases). Trimming left V 5 bases short and J 5 bases short, with 15 bases between. CDR1 and CDR2 from the germline V gene are MGHDK and SYGVNS. The CDR3 length is 15 residues. The chain's CDR3 is CASSQPQGGNEKLFF. The DNA of the CDR3 is TGTGCCAGCAGTCAACCACAGGGAGGGAATGAAAAACTGTTTTTT.

This rearrangement joins TRBV11-2 to TRBJ2-1; either TRBD1 or TRBD2 may fit D (6 bases each). V lost 5 bases and J 7 bases, leaving 21 bases between the germline ends. Looked up from germline, CDR1 is SGHAT and CDR2 is FQNNGV. The CDR3 runs to 16 residues. This chain's CDR3 is CASSGQRRGAGNEQFF. The CDR3 coding sequence is TGTGCCAGCAGCGGACAGCGAAGGGGGGCGGGGAATGAGCAGTTCTTC.

The CDR3 loop is CASSYSNPGQGYEQYV. Written as DNA, the CDR3 is TGTGCCAGCAGTTATTCAAATCCGGGACAGGGCTACGAGCAGTACGTC. The chain carries TRBV6-5 and TRBJ2-7; TRBD1 matches at 9 bases. CDR3 size: 16 residues. J gave up 3 bases and V 3 bases, and 9 bases lay outside the gene matches. Per germline, CDR1 MNHEY and CDR2 SVGAGI.

The chain links TRBV18 to TRBJ1-5; D is undetermined. Per the germline V gene, CDR1 is KGHSH and CDR2 is LQKENI. This CDR3 contains 13 residues. V was clipped by 3 bases and J by 5 bases, with 8 bases between them. The CDR3 DNA reads as TGTGCCAGCTCACCGTCCCAGGATCAGCCCCAGCATTTT. Its protein product is CASSPSQDQPQHF.

The rearrangement links TRBV28 to TRBJ1-5; D possibly corresponds to TRBD1 (5 bases). Germline CDR1 is MDHEN and CDR2 is SYDVKM. Deletions cut 5 bases from V and 7 bases from J, with 18 bases between. The CDR3 is 15 amino acids. Written as DNA, the CDR3 is TGTGCCAGCAGTCTTCCAGGGCATGGAGGACAGCCCCAGCATTTT. It yields the protein CASSLPGHGGQPQHF.